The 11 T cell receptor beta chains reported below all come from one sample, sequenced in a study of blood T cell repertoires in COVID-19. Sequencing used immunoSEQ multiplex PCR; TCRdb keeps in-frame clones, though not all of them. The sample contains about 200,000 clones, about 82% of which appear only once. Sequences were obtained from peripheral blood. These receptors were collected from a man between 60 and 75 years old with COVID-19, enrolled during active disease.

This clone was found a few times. The CDR3 loop reads CAISESGQGLNEKLFF. DNA of the CDR3: TGTGCCATCAGTGAGTCGGGACAGGGCCTTAATGAAAAACTGTTTTTT. V is TRBV10-3 and J is TRBJ1-4; 9 nucleotides line up with TRBD1. In germline, CDR1 is ENHRY, CDR2 SYGVKD. The CDR3 runs 16 residues. The V segment lost 0 bases and the J segment 4 bases; nucleotides outside the gene matches: 3.

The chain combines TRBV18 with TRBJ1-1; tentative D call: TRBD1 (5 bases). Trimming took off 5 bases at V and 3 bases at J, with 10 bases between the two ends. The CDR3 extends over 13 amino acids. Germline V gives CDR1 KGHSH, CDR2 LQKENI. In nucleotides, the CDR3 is TGTGCCAGCTCAGCAGGGATAGACACTGAAGCTTTCTTT. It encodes CASSAGIDTEAFF.

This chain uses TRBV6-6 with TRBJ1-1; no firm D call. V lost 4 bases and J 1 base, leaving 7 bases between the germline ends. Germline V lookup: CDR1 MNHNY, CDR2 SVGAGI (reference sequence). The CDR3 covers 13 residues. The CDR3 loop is CASSWAGNTEAFF. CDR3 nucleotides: TGTGCCAGCAGTTGGGCGGGGAACACTGAAGCTTTCTTT.

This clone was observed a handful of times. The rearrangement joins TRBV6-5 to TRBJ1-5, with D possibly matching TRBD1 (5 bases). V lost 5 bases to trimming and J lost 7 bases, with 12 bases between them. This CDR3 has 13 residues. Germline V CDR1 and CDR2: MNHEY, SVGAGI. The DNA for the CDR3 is TGTGCCAGCAGTCGCCGGGGGGGACAGCCCCAGCATTTT. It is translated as CASSRRGGQPQHF.

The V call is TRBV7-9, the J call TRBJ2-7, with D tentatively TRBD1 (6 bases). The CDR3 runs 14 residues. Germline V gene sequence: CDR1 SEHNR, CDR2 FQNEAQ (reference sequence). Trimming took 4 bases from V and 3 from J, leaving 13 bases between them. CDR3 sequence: CASSSTGALYEQYF. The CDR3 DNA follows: TGTGCCAGCAGCTCGACAGGAGCGCTCTACGAGCAGTACTTC.

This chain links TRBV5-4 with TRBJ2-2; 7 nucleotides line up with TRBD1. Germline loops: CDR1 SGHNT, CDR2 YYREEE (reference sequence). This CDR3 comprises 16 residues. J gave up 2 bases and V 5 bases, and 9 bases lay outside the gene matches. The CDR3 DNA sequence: TGTGCCAGCAGTCCGCAGGGACAGTTAAACACCGGGGAGCTGTTTTTT. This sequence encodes CASSPQGQLNTGELFF. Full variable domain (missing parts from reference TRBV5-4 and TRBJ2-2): ETGVTQSPTHLIKTRGQQVTLRCSSQSGHNTVSWYQQALGQGPQFIFQYYREEENGRGNFPPRFSGLQFPNYSSELNVNALELDDSALYLCASSPQGQLNTGELFFGEGSRLTVL.

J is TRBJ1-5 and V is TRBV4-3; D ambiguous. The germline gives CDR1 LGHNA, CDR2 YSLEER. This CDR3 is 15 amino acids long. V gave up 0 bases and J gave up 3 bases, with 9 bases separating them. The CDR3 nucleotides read TGCGCCAGCAGCCAAGATTGGGCTTACAATCAGCCCCAGCATTTT. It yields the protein CASSQDWAYNQPQHF.

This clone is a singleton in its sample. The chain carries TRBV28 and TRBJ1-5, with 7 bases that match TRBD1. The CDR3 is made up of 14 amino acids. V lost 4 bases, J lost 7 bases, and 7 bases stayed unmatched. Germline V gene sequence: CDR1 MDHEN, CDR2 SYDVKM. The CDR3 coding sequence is TGTGCCAGCAGTTCCGGGACAGCTAGCCAGCCCCAGCATTTT. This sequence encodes CASSSGTASQPQHF.

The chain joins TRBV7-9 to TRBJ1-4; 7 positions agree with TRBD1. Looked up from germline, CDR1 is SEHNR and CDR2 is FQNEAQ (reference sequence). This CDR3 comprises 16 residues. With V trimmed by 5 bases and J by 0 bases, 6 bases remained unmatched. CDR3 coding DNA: TGTGCCAGCAGCCCTCGACAGGGAACAACTAATGAAAAACTGTTTTTT. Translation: CASSPRQGTTNEKLFF.

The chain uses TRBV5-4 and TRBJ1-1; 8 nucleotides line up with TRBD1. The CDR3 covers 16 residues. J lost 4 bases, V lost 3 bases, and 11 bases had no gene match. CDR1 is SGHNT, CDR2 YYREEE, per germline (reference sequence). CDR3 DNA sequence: TGTGCCAGCAGCTCGCCCAGGGGGCGCGGGGGCACTGAAGCTTTCTTT. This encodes CASSSPRGRGGTEAFF.

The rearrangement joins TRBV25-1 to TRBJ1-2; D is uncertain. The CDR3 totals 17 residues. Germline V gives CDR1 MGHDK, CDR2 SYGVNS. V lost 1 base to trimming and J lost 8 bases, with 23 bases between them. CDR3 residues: CASSEFFATPGFGGYTF. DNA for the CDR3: TGTGCCAGCAGTGAATTTTTCGCAACCCCGGGGTTTGGGGGCTACACCTTC.